This T cell receptor beta chain was identified during a study of cytomegalovirus exposure and HLA in healthy donors. Study findings and constraints: V- and J-gene trimming of TCR beta was linked (in a later analysis) to a missense DCLRE1C variant. Reports described diagnosis of cytomegalovirus status by the classifier as highly specific and sensitive.

PCR amplification relied on 60 Vbeta primers (plus 13 Jbeta primers). The data were produced by immunoSEQ multiplex PCR, yet TCRdb's version contains in-frame clones alone and is incomplete. The sample records 100,000 to 150,000 clones, over 65% being singletons. On this clone itself: Its antigen is unknown.

The sequence was collected from a man between 50 and 59 years old in good health and CMV-seronegative. Sequences were obtained from PBMCs.

The chain's CDR3 is CASSEQAGGPGTQYF. In DNA, the CDR3 is TGTGCCAGCAGTGAACAAGCGGGGGGGCCGGGTACGCAGTATTTT. This chain links TRBV2 with TRBJ2-3; 10 bases are a match to TRBD2. CDR3 length: 15 residues. Germline V lookup: CDR1 SNHLY, CDR2 FYNNEI. V gave up 2 bases and J gave up 8 bases; unmatched junction bases: 7.